These T cell receptor beta chains were read from a single sample in a study of blood T cell repertoires in COVID-19. Libraries were prepared by immunoSEQ multiplex PCR; TCRdb keeps only in-frame clonotypes and omits some of them. This table holds a few hundred thousand clones, 88% found once. The sample was peripheral blood. All receptors derive from a man aged 18-30 years with active or convalescent COVID-19. Both conserved end residues are part of each CDR3. A D gene is named only where the DNA matches it firmly. Clone size appears in some rows only: once, few, many, or a class for an expanded clone.

v_gene	d_gene	j_gene	abundance	CDR3aa	CDR3nt
TRBV6-1	TRBD1	TRBJ1-6	-	CASSAGQGSGSYNSPLHF	TGTGCCAGCAGTGCGGGACAGGGGTCGGGCTCCTATAATTCACCCCTCCACTTT
TRBV11-2	TRBD1	TRBJ1-2	-	CASTPGAGGSHYGYTF	TGTGCCAGCACGCCCGGGGCAGGGGGATCCCACTATGGCTACACCTTC
TRBV10-3	TRBD1	TRBJ1-2	few	CAITPGGGPNYGYTF	TGTGCCATCACCCCAGGGGGCGGACCTAACTATGGCTACACCTTC
TRBV5-5	TRBD1	TRBJ2-1	-	CASSSWTGANEQFF	TGTGCCAGCAGCTCCTGGACAGGTGCCAATGAGCAGTTCTTC
TRBV5-1	-	TRBJ2-5	-	CASSLDGGVAQYF	TGCGCCAGCAGCTTGGATGGCGGTGTGGCCCAGTACTTC
TRBV4-1	TRBD1	TRBJ1-6	-	CASSQEGLQGYNSPLHF	TGCGCCAGCAGCCAAGAGGGCTTACAGGGGTATAATTCACCCCTCCACTTT
TRBV10-3	TRBD2	TRBJ2-1	-	CAIRGLVSNEQFF	TGTGCCATCAGGGGACTAGTTTCCAATGAGCAGTTCTTC
TRBV27	-	TRBJ1-2	-	CASSLSFVGTQSLYGYTF	TGTGCCAGCAGTTTATCGTTCGTGGGGACACAATCCCTATACGGCTACACCTTC
TRBV4-3	TRBD1	TRBJ1-4	-	CASSPGQGGGKLFF	TGCGCCAGCAGCCCAGGACAGGGAGGGGGAAAACTGTTTTTT
TRBV11-2	-	TRBJ2-7	-	CASGRGGSSYEQYF	TGTGCCAGCGGACGAGGGGGAAGCTCCTACGAGCAGTACTTC
TRBV18	-	TRBJ1-2	-	CASFPDRSYGYTF	TGTGCCAGCTTCCCGGACAGATCCTATGGCTACACCTTC
TRBV11-1	-	TRBJ1-6	-	CASSLGAGVFNSPLHF	TGTGCCAGCAGCTTAGGGGCAGGGGTGTTTAATTCACCCCTCCACTTT
TRBV18	-	TRBJ1-3	-	CASSPGSSGNTIYF	TGTGCCAGCTCACCGGGGAGCTCTGGAAACACCATATATTTT
TRBV14	-	TRBJ1-6	few	CASSYTPGPLHF	TGTGCCAGCAGCTACACTCCGGGACCCCTCCACTTT
TRBV5-3	-	TRBJ1-1	-	CARSFHKNTEAFF	TGTGCCAGAAGCTTCCACAAGAACACTGAAGCTTTCTTT
TRBV7-9	TRBD2	TRBJ2-3	-	CASSLVAGDLLSTDTQYF	TGTGCCAGCAGCTTAGTTGCGGGGGATCTTCTGAGCACAGATACGCAGTATTTT
TRBV27	-	TRBJ1-3	-	CASSRGIGSGNTIYF	TGTGCCAGCAGTAGAGGCATCGGCTCTGGAAACACCATATATTTT
TRBV9	-	TRBJ1-1	-	CASSVEQGNTEAFF	TGTGCCAGCAGCGTAGAGCAGGGCAACACTGAAGCTTTCTTT
TRBV7-2	-	TRBJ2-2	-	CASRDQGRDGELFF	TGTGCTAGCAGGGATCAGGGAAGGGACGGGGAGCTGTTTTTT
TRBV29-1	TRBD1	TRBJ2-7	once	CSVVTDRDYEQYF	TGCAGCGTTGTTACGGACAGGGACTACGAGCAGTACTTC
TRBV4-2	-	TRBJ2-7	-	CASSQGSRWAGDPYEQYF	TGTGCCAGCAGCCAAGGATCCCGATGGGCAGGGGACCCTTACGAGCAGTACTTC
TRBV5-4	-	TRBJ1-1	-	CASRSDRLTEAFF	TGTGCCAGCAGGTCAGACAGGCTCACTGAAGCTTTCTTT
TRBV9	-	TRBJ2-3	-	CASSVEPGDTDTQYF	TGTGCCAGCAGCGTAGAGCCAGGGGACACAGATACGCAGTATTTT
TRBV4-1	TRBD2	TRBJ2-3	-	CASTQLAKSTDTQYF	TGCGCCAGCACCCAACTAGCGAAAAGCACAGATACGCAGTATTTT
TRBV2	-	TRBJ2-7	-	CASRDSQAPAYEQYF	TGTGCCAGCAGGGACAGTCAAGCCCCAGCCTACGAGCAGTACTTC
TRBV4-3	-	TRBJ1-4	-	CASSQAEGEVGLFF	TGCGCCAGCAGCCAAGCAGAGGGGGAAGTGGGACTGTTTTTT
TRBV14	-	TRBJ2-3	few	CASSPGWVESGTDTQYF	TGTGCCAGCAGCCCAGGGTGGGTGGAATCTGGCACAGATACGCAGTATTTT
TRBV9	TRBD1	TRBJ1-1	-	CASSARDRGRMAEAFF	TGTGCCAGCAGCGCCCGGGACAGGGGGCGCATGGCTGAAGCTTTCTTT
TRBV9	-	TRBJ2-7	-	CASSVEAGPTYEQYF	TGTGCCAGCAGCGTAGAGGCAGGCCCCACCTACGAGCAGTACTTC
TRBV10-3	-	TRBJ1-2	-	CAIRVRDGYTF	TGTGCCATCCGGGTTCGGGATGGCTACACCTTC
TRBV12-5	TRBD2	TRBJ2-3	-	CASLAGVTDTQYF	TGTGCTAGTTTAGCGGGCGTCACAGATACGCAGTATTTT
TRBV18	-	TRBJ1-2	-	CASSPSPGAAGYTF	TGTGCCAGCTCACCTTCTCCTGGGGCGGCTGGCTACACCTTC
TRBV20-1	TRBD2	TRBJ2-1	-	CSASKASGTYNEQFF	TGCAGTGCTAGTAAGGCTAGCGGGACCTACAATGAGCAGTTCTTC
TRBV19	TRBD1	TRBJ2-6	once	CASSARGQGGTGANVLTF	TGTGCCAGTAGTGCAAGGGGACAGGGAGGAACTGGGGCCAACGTCCTGACTTTC
TRBV4-1	TRBD2	TRBJ2-3	-	CASSHHGGAVATDTQYF	TGCGCCAGCAGCCATCACGGGGGGGCCGTTGCCACAGATACGCAGTATTTT
TRBV6-5	TRBD1	TRBJ1-1	-	CASIQTPRGQAFF	TGTGCCAGCATACAGACCCCCAGGGGGCAAGCTTTCTTT
TRBV18	TRBD2	TRBJ2-3	-	CASSRSRLAGELTDTQYF	TGTGCCAGCTCACGAAGCAGACTAGCGGGGGAACTCACAGATACGCAGTATTTT
TRBV29-1	TRBD1	TRBJ2-1	-	CSVEDFVAGGKDEQFF	TGCAGCGTTGAAGATTTTGTGGCAGGGGGAAAGGATGAGCAGTTCTTC
TRBV29-1	TRBD1	TRBJ1-1	-	CSVRTGTGGAFF	TGCAGCGTGAGAACCGGGACAGGGGGTGCTTTCTTT
TRBV21-1	-	TRBJ2-7	-	CASSSAYWGRGSREQYF	-
TRBV3-1/TRBV3-2	-	TRBJ2-3	-	CASSQAAGRPDTQYF	TGTGCCAGCAGCCAAGCGGCGGGCCGGCCAGATACACAGTATTTT
TRBV4-3	-	TRBJ1-1	-	CASSHHQGTWPGLNTEAFF	TGCGCCAGCAGCCACCACCAGGGGACCTGGCCCGGGTTGAACACTGAAGCTTTCTTT
TRBV4-3	TRBD1	TRBJ1-2	-	CASSHITGGGGYTF	TGCGCCAGCAGCCATATAACAGGGGGCGGGGGCTACACCTTC
TRBV7-9	TRBD1	TRBJ2-1	-	CASSLGQGENNEQFF	TGTGCCAGCAGCTTGGGTCAGGGGGAAAACAATGAGCAGTTCTTC